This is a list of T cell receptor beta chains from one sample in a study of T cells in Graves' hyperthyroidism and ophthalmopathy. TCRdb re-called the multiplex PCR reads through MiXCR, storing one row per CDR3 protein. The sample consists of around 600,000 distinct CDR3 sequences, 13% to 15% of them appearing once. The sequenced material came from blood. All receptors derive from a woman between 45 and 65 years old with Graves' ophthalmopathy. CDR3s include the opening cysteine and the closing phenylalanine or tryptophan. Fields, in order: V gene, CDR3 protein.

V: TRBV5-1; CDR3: CASSPGWGRRDEQFF
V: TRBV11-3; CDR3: CASSDLGTGKDEAFF
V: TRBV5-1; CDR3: CASSSLSGVDTQYF
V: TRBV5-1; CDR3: CASSYSTGGGYGYTF
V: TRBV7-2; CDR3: CASSQRVDQPQHF
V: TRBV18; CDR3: CASSPTTGISNQPQHF
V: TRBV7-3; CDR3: CASSLIGGNLRDTQYF
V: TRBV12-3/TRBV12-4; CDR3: CASSEQGLPTDTQYF
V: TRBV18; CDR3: CASSRGTGDNEQYF
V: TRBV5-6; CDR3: CASSSGIARVHEQYF
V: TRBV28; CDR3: CASSTQGWSGYTF
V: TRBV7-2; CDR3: CASSPIGGYTF
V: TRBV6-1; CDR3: CASSSRDSSTEAFF
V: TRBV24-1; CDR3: CATSDLGVKNTGELFF
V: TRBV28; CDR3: CASSFTSHTLYNEQFF
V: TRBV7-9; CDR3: CASSFSHYTGELFF
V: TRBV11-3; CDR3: CASSLKPDTEAFF
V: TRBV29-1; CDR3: CSVEDPTSGDFSGELFF
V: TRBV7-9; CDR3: CASSSGGVHEQYF
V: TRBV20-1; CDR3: CSARKGLAVNNEQFF
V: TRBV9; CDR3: CASSKQGGSSYEQYF
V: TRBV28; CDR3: CASSLTGRRQEKLFF
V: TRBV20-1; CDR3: CSARGGLAGGPSYNEQFF
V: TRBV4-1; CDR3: CASSQAQGLYYGYTF
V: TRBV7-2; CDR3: CASSYRDNPYNEQFF
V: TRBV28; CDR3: CATMGLLTGELFF
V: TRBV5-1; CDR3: CASSVKLAGASEQYF
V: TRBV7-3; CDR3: CASSLSSSGIRDGQFF
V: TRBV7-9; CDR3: CASSPALAGPKSSYNEQFF
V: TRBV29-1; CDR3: CSVHTQIGEQYF
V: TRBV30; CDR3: CAWSDDGVAFF